This record concerns one T cell receptor (beta chain) sequence. Data came from immunoSEQ multiplex PCR; TCRdb stores just in-frame clones and leaves some out. The table shows some 190,000 clones, with 80% occurring only once. The data originate from a study of blood T cell repertoires in COVID-19. At the level of the study: T cells, B-cell-depleted T cells, or PBMCs supplied cDNA or gDNA.

Sequencing was carried out using PBMCs or T cells enriched from blood (not recorded which). The clonotype was recovered from a man in his sixties who had been exposed to COVID-19.

CDR3: CASSLGLAGDNEQFF. Written as DNA, the CDR3 is TGTGCCAGCAGCCTAGGACTAGCGGGCGACAATGAGCAGTTCTTC. The chain recombines TRBV5-4 with TRBJ2-1, with TRBD2 identical over 11 bases. The CDR3 is 15 amino acids. Germline V gives CDR1 SGHNT, CDR2 YYREEE (reference sequence). Unmatched junction bases numbered 5, after V lost 4 bases and J lost 5 bases.